This is a list of T cell receptor beta chains from one sample in a study of T cell changes during pregnancy in multiple sclerosis. Sequencing was performed with immunoSEQ multiplex PCR; in TCRdb, only in-frame clones are kept and a portion is missing. The data show fewer than 100,000 clones, roughly 91% seen once. Sequencing was performed on peripheral blood, taken after pregnancy. Every receptor here comes from a female donor in good health, enrolled as a control in a pregnancy study. Each CDR3 is given with its conserved first and last residue. A D gene is named only where the DNA matches it firmly. Not all rows give a size; the values are once, few, many and, for expanded clones, a class.

V	size	D	J	CDR3	DNA
TRBV15	.	TRBD1	TRBJ2-1	CATSGDREENEQFF	TGTGCCACCAGTGGGGACAGGGAGGAGAATGAGCAGTTCTTC
TRBV30	.	.	TRBJ1-1	CAWRGLRVVAFF	TGTGCCTGGAGGGGGCTCAGAGTAGTAGCTTTCTTT
TRBV4-2	.	.	TRBJ2-7	CASSQAEQPQYEQYF	TGTGCCAGCAGCCAAGCGGAACAGCCCCAATACGAGCAGTACTTC
TRBV27	.	TRBD2	TRBJ2-1	CASSRGLPSLVDEQFF	TGTGCCAGCAGTCGGGGACTACCCAGTTTAGTCGATGAGCAGTTCTTC
TRBV6-5	.	TRBD2	TRBJ2-7	CASSPSGALSYEQYF	TGTGCCAGCAGCCCAAGCGGGGCCCTCTCCTACGAGCAGTACTTC
TRBV6-5	.	.	TRBJ2-3	CASKNSGFTDTQYF	TGTGCCAGCAAGAACTCGGGGTTCACAGATACGCAGTATTTT
TRBV19	.	TRBD2	TRBJ2-7	CASSIPGTSGSGYEQYF	TGTGCCAGTAGTATCCCTGGGACTAGCGGGAGTGGTTACGAGCAGTACTTC
TRBV4-3	.	.	TRBJ2-7	CASSQDTSSYEQYF	TGCGCCAGCAGCCAAGATACATCCTCATACGAGCAGTACTTC
TRBV4-1	.	TRBD1	TRBJ1-4	CASSQGTGDEKLFF	TGCGCCAGCAGCCAAGGAACAGGGGATGAAAAACTGTTTTTT
TRBV4-1	once	.	TRBJ1-4	CASSQGSGPRSYEKLFF	TGCGCCAGCAGCCAAGGCTCAGGTCCGCGTTCTTACGAAAAACTGTTTTTT
TRBV28	.	TRBD1	TRBJ2-7	CASSSAGDRAYEQYF	TGTGCCAGCAGTTCCGCCGGTGACAGGGCGTACGAGCAGTACTTC
TRBV29-1	.	TRBD2	TRBJ2-7	CSVDGGRIHEQYF	TGCAGCGTTGACGGCGGGAGGATCCACGAGCAGTACTTC
TRBV6-1	.	TRBD1	TRBJ1-1	CASSGRGWTGPNTEAFF	TGTGCCAGCAGTGGAAGAGGTTGGACAGGGCCGAACACTGAAGCTTTCTTT
TRBV18	once	.	TRBJ2-7	CASSPPYYFYEQYF	TGTGCCAGCTCACCACCTTACTACTTCTACGAGCAGTACTTC
TRBV7-2	.	.	TRBJ2-1	CASSPVTSRGNEQFF	TGTGCCAGCAGCCCCGTCACATCCAGGGGCAATGAGCAGTTCTTC
TRBV2	few	.	TRBJ1-3	CASSPTGNTIYF	TGTGCCAGCAGTCCAACTGGAAACACCATATATTTT
TRBV4-3	.	.	TRBJ2-3	CASSLGVGTDTQYF	TGCGCCAGCAGCCTAGGAGTGGGCACAGATACGCAGTATTTT
TRBV28	.	TRBD1	TRBJ2-5	CASSLQGAKETQYF	TGTGCCAGCAGCCTACAGGGGGCTAAAGAGACCCAGTACTTC
TRBV11-2	once	TRBD1	TRBJ1-6	CASSLAPWTGSNSPLHF	TGTGCCAGCAGCTTAGCCCCCTGGACAGGGAGTAATTCACCCCTCCACTTT
TRBV15	.	.	TRBJ2-5	CATSRGTVGETQYF	TGTGCCACCAGCAGAGGGACAGTCGGGGAGACCCAGTACTTC
TRBV7-3	.	.	TRBJ1-2	CASRALGGRLSEGYTF	TGTGCCAGCCGTGCCTTGGGGGGGCGGCTCTCAGAGGGCTACACCTTC
TRBV29-1	.	TRBD1	TRBJ1-2	CSVGGQGSGYTF	TGCAGCGTGGGGGGACAGGGTTCGGGCTACACCTTC
TRBV28	.	.	TRBJ1-4	CASSLGAATNEKLFF	TGTGCCAGCAGTTTGGGGGCGGCAACTAATGAAAAACTGTTTTTT
TRBV9	.	.	TRBJ2-7	CASSVGGPGEQYF	TGTGCCAGCAGCGTAGGGGGGCCGGGCGAGCAGTACTTC
TRBV27	once	.	TRBJ2-5	CASSLTSGAGETQYF	TGTGCCAGCAGCCTGACTAGTGGGGCGGGAGAGACCCAGTACTTC
TRBV2	once	TRBD2	TRBJ2-1	CASSEASGGFNEQFF	TGTGCCAGCAGTGAGGCTAGCGGAGGATTCAATGAGCAGTTCTTC
TRBV7-3	.	TRBD2	TRBJ2-6	CASSLGGGSISLSGANVLTF	TGTGCCAGCAGCTTAGGGGGGGGGTCAATCTCACTCTCTGGGGCCAACGTCCTGACTTTC
TRBV6-5	.	.	TRBJ1-4	CASSLLTGPNEKLFF	TGTGCCAGCAGTTTACTGACAGGTCCTAATGAAAAACTGTTTTTT
TRBV4-2	.	.	TRBJ1-1	CASNRQDLNTEAFF	TGTGCCAGCAACCGACAGGACCTGAACACTGAAGCTTTCTTT
TRBV28	.	.	TRBJ2-1	CASSLPGQYNEQFF	TGTGCCAGCAGTTTACCCGGACAGTACAATGAGCAGTTCTTC
TRBV5-1	.	TRBD1	TRBJ1-1	CASSWTGIGTEAFF	TGCGCCAGCAGCTGGACAGGGATTGGGACTGAAGCTTTCTTT
TRBV10-1	.	.	TRBJ2-2	CASSETQGSGELFF	TGCGCCAGCAGTGAGACCCAGGGGAGCGGGGAGCTGTTTTTT
TRBV27	.	.	TRBJ1-5	CASAYKGGAGQPQHF	TGTGCCAGCGCCTACAAAGGGGGAGCGGGACAGCCCCAGCATTTT
TRBV19	.	.	TRBJ2-1	CASRKVPQGQGDEQFF	TGTGCCAGTAGAAAGGTCCCTCAGGGTCAGGGCGATGAGCAGTTCTTC
TRBV14	once	TRBD1	TRBJ1-2	CASSQGGDRGGYTF	TGTGCCAGCAGCCAAGGTGGGGACAGGGGCGGCTACACCTTC
TRBV5-1	once	.	TRBJ1-2	CASSPSQGSGYTF	TGCGCCAGCAGCCCAAGTCAGGGCAGCGGCTACACCTTC
TRBV6-1	.	.	TRBJ2-5	CASSGGIGETQYF	TGTGCCAGCAGTGGCGGGATAGGAGAGACCCAGTACTTC
TRBV9	.	.	TRBJ1-2	CASSLRGWGYTF	TGTGCCAGCAGCCTGCGAGGGTGGGGCTACACCTTC
TRBV19	.	TRBD1	TRBJ1-5	CASSIQGGSLVWPQHF	TGTGCCAGTAGTATACAGGGGGGTTCTTTGGTCTGGCCCCAGCATTTT
TRBV12-5	.	.	TRBJ2-3	CASGLVLGAGTDTQYF	TGTGCTAGTGGTTTGGTACTTGGGGCCGGCACAGATACGCAGTATTTT
TRBV19	.	TRBD1	TRBJ1-3	CASSKFRGKGNTIYF	TGTGCCAGTAGTAAGTTCAGGGGGAAAGGAAACACCATATATTTT
TRBV7-7	.	.	TRBJ2-7	CASRPVGARHSYEQYF	TGTGCTAGCAGACCTGTGGGGGCCCGTCACTCCTACGAGCAGTACTTC
TRBV14	.	TRBD2	TRBJ2-2	CASSLGLAVNTGELFF	TGTGCCAGCAGCCTAGGGCTAGCGGTGAACACCGGGGAGCTGTTTTTT
TRBV4-2	.	TRBD2	TRBJ2-1	CASSQERAGGNNEQFF	TGTGCCAGCAGCCAAGAACGAGCGGGGGGCAACAATGAGCAGTTCTTC
TRBV11-3	.	.	TRBJ2-3	CASSQRTNRGTDTQYF	TGTGCCAGCAGCCAGAGGACTAATCGAGGCACAGATACGCAGTATTTT
TRBV14	.	.	TRBJ1-2	CASSEEGIDYGYTF	TGTGCCAGCAGCGAAGAGGGCATAGACTATGGCTACACCTTC
TRBV7-9	.	.	TRBJ1-3	CASSDRDRASGNTIYF	TGTGCCAGCAGCGACCGAGACAGAGCCTCTGGAAACACCATATATTTT
TRBV11-2	.	.	TRBJ2-3	CASREAVFSTDTQYF	TGTGCCAGCAGAGAAGCGGTATTTAGCACAGATACGCAGTATTTT
TRBV28	.	.	TRBJ2-3	CASSLAETQYF	TGTGCCAGCAGCTTAGCGGAAACGCAGTATTTT
TRBV5-4	.	TRBD1	TRBJ2-2	CASSLAGTGVAGELFF	TGTGCCAGCAGCTTGGCCGGGACAGGGGTAGCCGGGGAGCTGTTTTTT
TRBV7-3	.	TRBD2	TRBJ2-1	CASSRLAGWDEQFF	TGTGCCAGCAGCCGACTAGCGGGGTGGGATGAGCAGTTCTTC
TRBV5-1	.	.	TRBJ2-1	CASSLGVVLGVNEQFF	TGCGCCAGCAGCTTGGGAGTGGTCCTCGGGGTCAATGAGCAGTTCTTC